This T cell receptor beta chain emerged from a study of blood T cell repertoires in COVID-19. For the study at large: Sources were T cells, B-cell-depleted T cells, or PBMCs; the material itself was cDNA or gDNA.

In the source study's methods: How many nucleated cells were present was estimated from reference gene primer amplification. The protocol was immunoSEQ multiplex PCR, while the TCRdb copy is restricted to in-frame clones and leaves out a portion. From that table come the V and J calls and clone size; the DNA was used to work out D and trimming. This sample has 200,000 to 300,000 clones; roughly 90% occur once, and the top ten carry roughly 7%. The germline CDR1 and CDR2 sequences are LNHNV and YYDKDF (reference sequence). This CDR3 comprises 14 residues. The ends were cut back, 1 base at V and 0 bases at J, with 4 bases in the middle.

V gene TRBV15 combines with J gene TRBJ1-5; D not resolved. The receptor was isolated from a man aged 55 to 69 who had recovered from COVID-19. Sequences were obtained from peripheral blood. The CDR3 region has the DNA TGTGCCACCAGCAGAGCGGGTAGCAATCAGCCCCAGCATTTT. Translating gives CATSRAGSNQPQHF.